The next 28 T cell receptor beta chains were all read from a single sample in a study of shared clonotypes between healthy human individuals. This table comes from immunoSEQ multiplex PCR, and its TCRdb copy is limited to in-frame clones, with some not included. The table records hundreds of thousands of clones, roughly four fifths of them present only once. The specimen sequenced was PBMCs. All receptors come from a woman aged 40 to 50 in good health. Some clones in this sample may be carry-over from other donors' samples.

The V call is TRBV11-2, the J call TRBJ2-2; D ambiguous. V lost 2 bases to trimming and J lost 0 bases, with 1 base between them. Germline lookup yields CDR1 SGHAT and CDR2 FQNNGV. This CDR3 has 13 residues. DNA for the CDR3: TGTGCCAGCAGCTTATCGAACACCGGGGAGCTGTTTTTT. This translates into CASSLSNTGELFF.

The V and J genes are TRBV5-1 and TRBJ2-1, with 9 bases that match TRBD2. The trim removed 4 bases at V and 10 bases at J, leaving 9 bases unmatched. The CDR3 runs 14 residues. Germline CDR1 SGHRS, CDR2 YFSETQ. CDR3 coding DNA: TGCGCCAGCAGCCGCTTAGCGGGAGCCGGGGAGCAGTTCTTC. It yields the protein CASSRLAGAGEQFF.

This clone was found once. J is TRBJ2-3 and V is TRBV28; D is uncertain. CDR3 length: 11 amino acids. Germline loops: CDR1 MDHEN, CDR2 SYDVKM. The V end was cut by 10 bases, the J end by 4 bases, with 9 bases between. This CDR3 is CAIAVPDTQYF. In DNA form, the CDR3 reads TGTGCCATTGCCGTCCCAGATACGCAGTATTTT.

The chain has TRBV5-1 and TRBJ1-2; 10 bases match TRBD1. This CDR3 spans 14 amino acids. V lost 0 bases, J lost 7 bases, and 3 bases stayed unmatched. Germline CDR1 and CDR2: SGHRS and YFSETQ. CDR3 sequence: CASSLGQGAPGYTF. CDR3 nucleotide sequence: TGCGCCAGCAGCTTGGGACAGGGGGCGCCTGGCTACACCTTC.

This sequence joins TRBV7-3 and TRBJ1-1, with 9 bases matching TRBD1. Germline lookup yields CDR1 SGHTA and CDR2 FQGTGA. The CDR3 extends over 15 amino acids. With 6 bases clipped from V and 3 bases from J, the junction kept 8 bases outside the gene matches. CDR3 in amino acids: CASRLTGGGDTEAFF. The CDR3 coding sequence is TGTGCCAGCAGACTAACAGGGGGCGGGGACACTGAAGCTTTCTTT.

The chain carries TRBV6-4 and TRBJ2-3; 7 nucleotides match TRBD1. The germline V gene encodes CDR1 MRHNA and CDR2 SNTAGT. There are 17 residues in the CDR3. The V and J ends lost 3 bases and 2 bases, in that order; junction bases with no gene match: 11. The CDR3 loop is CASSEKGAAGPTDTQYF. CDR3 nucleotides: TGTGCCAGCAGTGAGAAGGGGGCCGCCGGACCCACAGATACGCAGTATTTT.

The chain recombines TRBV18 with TRBJ2-5; 9 bases agree with TRBD1. Trimming removed 1 base from V and 5 bases from J; junction bases left unmatched: 14. The CDR3 contains 18 residues. Germline CDR1 reads KGHSH; CDR2 reads LQKENI. The CDR3, as DNA: TGTGCCAGCTCACCACTAAGGTCCGGGACAGGGACAATGGAGACCCAGTACTTC. Protein sequence: CASSPLRSGTGTMETQYF.

This clone was recorded at least ten times. As DNA, the CDR3 is TGTGCCATCAGTGAGTCTGTGGATCCCGGGCAGTACTTC. This translates into CAISESVDPGQYF. This chain joins TRBV10-3 and TRBJ2-7; D is unresolved. V gave up 0 bases and J gave up 9 bases, with 12 bases separating them. Per the germline V gene, CDR1 is ENHRY and CDR2 is SYGVKD. The length of the CDR3 is 13 residues.

The chain employs TRBV5-6 and TRBJ2-1; no clear D gene. Trimming shortened V by 3 bases and J by 4 bases, and 8 bases separated the two germline ends. Looked up from germline, CDR1 is SGHDT and CDR2 is YYEEEE. The CDR3 has 13 amino acids. CDR3 residues: CASSWASYNEQFF. The CDR3 DNA reads TGTGCCAGCAGCTGGGCGTCGTACAATGAGCAGTTCTTC.

The chain is built from TRBV28 and TRBJ2-7; the D gene could be TRBD1 or TRBD2 (6 bases each). CDR1 is MDHEN, CDR2 SYDVKM, per germline. This CDR3 has 14 residues. Trimming cost V 6 bases and J 3 bases, with 15 bases left between them. CDR3 loop: CASSLGGQDYEQYF. The DNA of the CDR3 is TGTGCCAGCAGCCTGGGGGGACAAGACTACGAGCAGTACTTC.

In the case of this clone: Since a far larger clone is one base different, this is likely a read error. Other nucleotide sequences in the sample specify the same CDR3. The V call is TRBV30, the J call TRBJ1-1; D may be TRBD1 (5 bases). Trimming took off 1 base at V and 12 bases at J, with 21 bases between the two ends. Germline CDR1 is GTSNPN and CDR2 is SVGIG (reference sequence). This CDR3 is 14 amino acids long. The CDR3 protein is CAWSDRGVTISSFF. DNA for the CDR3: TGTGCCTGGAGTGACCGAGGGGTTACCATATCATCTTTCTTT.

This clone was counted a single time. This chain uses TRBV30 with TRBJ1-2; D might be TRBD1 (6 bases). This CDR3 has 14 residues. Trimming removed 0 bases at V and 4 bases at J, with 12 bases between. Germline-derived CDR1 and CDR2 are GTSNPN and SVGIG (reference sequence). The CDR3 DNA follows: TGTGCCTGGAGTGTACTGGGGGCGACCTATGGCTACACCTTC. This encodes CAWSVLGATYGYTF.

This clone was seen only a few times. The genes are TRBV5-6 and TRBJ2-1, with a possible D match to TRBD1 (6 bases). The CDR3 runs to 15 residues. V was trimmed by 1 base and J by 10 bases, leaving 18 bases between them. Per the germline V gene, CDR1 is SGHDT and CDR2 is YYEEEE. CDR3 bases: TGTGCCAGCAGCTTGCCAGGGGACGAACTCCGGGAGCAGTTCTTC. It encodes CASSLPGDELREQFF. Full variable domain (missing parts from reference TRBV5-6 and TRBJ2-1): DAGVTQSPTHLIKTRGQQVTLRCSPKSGHDTVSWYQQALGQGPQFIFQYYEEEERQRGNFPDRFSGHQFPNYSSELNVNALLLGDSALYLCASSLPGDELREQFFGPGTRLTVL.

The rearrangement links TRBV5-1 to TRBJ2-1; 12 bases line up with TRBD2. CDR1 and CDR2 from the germline V gene are SGHRS and YFSETQ. The CDR3 extends over 16 amino acids. V shed 4 bases, J shed 3 bases, and the junction held 5 bases outside the gene matches. The CDR3 DNA sequence: TGCGCCAGCAGCCTAGCGGGAGGGGCTGGCTACAATGAGCAGTTCTTC. It yields the protein CASSLAGGAGYNEQFF.

This chain joins TRBV14 and TRBJ2-7, with 9 bases lining up with TRBD1. J gave up 6 bases and V 6 bases, and 6 bases lay outside the gene matches. Looked up from germline, CDR1 is SGHDN and CDR2 is FVKESK. The CDR3 covers 13 residues. CDR3 protein: CASRSGTGPEQYF. The CDR3 DNA reads as TGTGCCAGCAGATCCGGGACAGGGCCCGAGCAGTACTTC.

The gene calls are TRBV11-3 and TRBJ1-1; D unresolved. Trimming pared 3 bases from V and 4 bases from J, leaving 9 bases between. This CDR3 contains 13 residues. From germline, CDR1 is SGHNT and CDR2 YENEEA. Here the CDR3 reads CASSFNRVTEAFF. The CDR3 nucleotides read TGTGCCAGCAGCTTCAACAGAGTCACTGAAGCTTTCTTT.

The V call is TRBV2, the J call TRBJ2-1; 9 bases line up with TRBD2. With V trimmed by 1 base and J by 8 bases, 15 bases remained unmatched. The length of the CDR3 is 18 residues. Germline CDR1 reads SNHLY; CDR2 reads FYNNEI. CDR3 sequence: CASSEELRPREGRDEQFF. CDR3 sequence (DNA): TGTGCCAGCAGTGAAGAGCTACGGCCGCGGGAGGGCCGAGATGAGCAGTTCTTC.

This clone was detected ten times or more. CDR3 loop: CATSRDRSGRREQYF. CDR3 in DNA: TGTGCCACCAGCAGAGATCGAAGCGGTAGGCGCGAGCAGTACTTC. The rearrangement uses TRBV15 and TRBJ2-5, with D possibly matching TRBD2 (5 bases). The J call may be in error: the DNA end matches TRBJ2-7 better. This CDR3 has 15 amino acids. CDR1 and CDR2 (germline): LNHNV, YYDKDF (reference sequence).

The J gene is TRBJ2-5, the V gene TRBV28; TRBD1 matches at 7 bases. The V gene's germline CDR1 is MDHEN and CDR2 SYDVKM. This CDR3 is built from 15 residues. V lost 4 bases to trimming and J lost 2 bases; unmatched junction nucleotides: 7. CDR3 sequence: CASSYLRDRQETQYF. CDR3 nucleotide sequence: TGTGCCAGCAGTTACCTCCGGGACAGACAAGAGACCCAGTACTTC.

The J gene is TRBJ2-7, the V gene TRBV7-8, with D possibly matching TRBD1 (6 bases). Trimming pared 1 base from V and 6 bases from J, leaving 19 bases between. The CDR3 contains 16 residues. Germline CDR1 and CDR2: SGHVS and FQNEAQ. The chain's CDR3 is CASSLVGAGVQGEQYF. CDR3 sequence (DNA): TGTGCCAGCAGCTTAGTGGGGGCAGGGGTCCAGGGCGAGCAGTACTTC.

The rearrangement uses TRBV27 and TRBJ2-1, with a tentative D call TRBD1 (5 bases). CDR1 and CDR2 (germline): MNHEY, SMNVEV (reference sequence). V shed 6 bases and J shed 5 bases, with 8 bases lying between them. The CDR3 runs to 12 residues. The chain's CDR3 is CASRRGHNEQFF. The CDR3 DNA sequence: TGTGCCAGCAGAAGGGGCCACAATGAGCAGTTCTTC.

V and J are TRBV5-4 and TRBJ2-3; TRBD1 matches at 7 bases. The V gene end was trimmed by 4 bases and the J gene end by 1 base; junction bases not matched to a gene: 9. This CDR3 comprises 16 residues. CDR1 and CDR2 from the germline V gene are SGHNT and YYREEE (reference sequence). CDR3 nucleotides: TGTGCCAGCAGCATAGGATACGGGACAGGCACAGATACGCAGTATTTT. Translating gives CASSIGYGTGTDTQYF. Full variable domain (rest looked up from reference TRBV5-4 and TRBJ2-3): ETGVTQSPTHLIKTRGQQVTLRCSSQSGHNTVSWYQQALGQGPQFIFQYYREEENGRGNFPPRFSGLQFPNYSSELNVNALELDDSALYLCASSIGYGTGTDTQYFGPGTRLTVL.

This clone was found once. The rearrangement uses TRBV5-5 and TRBJ2-1; TRBD2 agrees at 7 bases. Per germline, CDR1 SGHKS and CDR2 YYEKEE (reference sequence). Unmatched junction bases numbered 7, after V lost 2 bases and J lost 8 bases. This CDR3 is 14 amino acids long. As DNA, the CDR3 is TGTGCCAGCAGCTTTCCTAGCGGTGGGGATGAGCAGTTCTTC. This sequence encodes CASSFPSGGDEQFF.

This chain joins TRBV7-3 and TRBJ2-7, with D unresolved. Trimming removed 5 bases from V and 2 bases from J, with 19 bases in between. The CDR3 covers 16 residues. Looked up from germline, CDR1 is SGHTA and CDR2 is FQGTGA. CDR3 nucleotides: TGTGCCAGCAGCCCCTTCAACCTGGACGGTGCCTACGAGCAGTACTTC. It codes for CASSPFNLDGAYEQYF.

This clone was detected once. The genes are TRBV29-1 and TRBJ2-1; D might be TRBD2 (6 bases). V was trimmed by 6 bases and J by 8 bases, leaving 23 bases between them. The CDR3 spans 15 residues. Germline CDR1 and CDR2: SQVTM and ANQGSEA. This chain's CDR3 is CSVTIISGPGDEQFF. CDR3 bases: TGCAGCGTCACCATTATTAGCGGCCCTGGGGATGAGCAGTTCTTC.

This chain joins TRBV19 and TRBJ1-3, with 8 bases fitting TRBD1. CDR3 length: 16 residues. Germline CDR1 reads LNHDA; CDR2 reads SQIVND (reference sequence). The V and J ends lost 5 bases and 1 base, in that order; junction bases with no gene match: 7. CDR3 nucleotide sequence: TGTGCCAGTAGTGTGCAGGGGGCGCTTTCTGGAAACACCATATATTTT. Its protein product is CASSVQGALSGNTIYF.

This clone was recorded a few times. The chain couples TRBV30 to TRBJ1-1; 7 bases are shared with TRBD1. V lost 2 bases to trimming and J lost 6 bases; unmatched junction nucleotides: 6. The CDR3 is 13 residues long. The germline CDR1 and CDR2 sequences are GTSNPN and SVGIG (reference sequence). CDR3 DNA: TGTGCCTGGAGTCCTGACAGGGAGGCTGAAGCTTTCTTT. Amino acids: CAWSPDREAEAFF.

In this sample, this clone turned up a few times. The chain carries TRBV5-1 and TRBJ2-1; 9 bases line up with TRBD2. The trim removed 4 bases at V and 3 bases at J, leaving 5 bases unmatched. The germline gives CDR1 SGHRS, CDR2 YFSETQ. The CDR3 spans 15 residues. The CDR3 region is CASSTGTSFYNEQFF. In DNA, the CDR3 is TGCGCCAGCAGCACCGGGACTAGCTTCTACAATGAGCAGTTCTTC.